This is a list of T cell receptor beta chains from one sample in a study of cytomegalovirus exposure and HLA in healthy donors. The repertoire was sequenced with immunoSEQ multiplex PCR; TCRdb's copy has only in-frame clones and lacks some. The sample records 110,000 to 150,000 clones, about two thirds being singletons. The specimen was PBMCs. Receptor source: a man aged 55 to 70 in good health and CMV-seronegative. Each CDR3 is given with its conserved first and last residue. D genes are given only for firm matches. Clone size is shown for a subset of rows, as once, few, many or a class of expanded clone.

TRBV2,TRBD1,TRBJ2-7,.,TGTGCCAGCAGTGAATTTCGGACAGGGGCCCTCTACGAGCAGTACTTC,CASSEFRTGALYEQYF
TRBV5-1,TRBD1,TRBJ2-7,few,TGCGCCAGCAGCCCGCCGGGGACAGGGGCCTCCTACGAGCAGTACTTC,CASSPPGTGASYEQYF
TRBV11-3,TRBD1,TRBJ1-4,once,TGTGCCAGCAGCTCGGGACAGGGTGAGGAAAAACTGTTTTTT,CASSSGQGEEKLFF
TRBV10-3,TRBD1,TRBJ1-1,few,TGTGCCATCAGACAGGGGATAACTGAAGCTTTCTTT,CAIRQGITEAFF
TRBV5-4,.,TRBJ1-3,.,TGTGCCAGCAGCCCCGCGGCCGCGTTGGGAAACACCATATATTTT,CASSPAAALGNTIYF
TRBV28,.,TRBJ2-5,.,TGTGCCAGCAGATCGACAGGCGAAGGGGAGACCCAGTACTTC,CASRSTGEGETQYF
TRBV4-1,.,TRBJ1-4,few,TGCGCCAGCAGCCAAGATGGGGCAGGGGCCGAAAAACTGTTTTTT,CASSQDGAGAEKLFF
TRBV5-6,.,TRBJ2-7,few,TGTGCCAGCAGCTTGACAGGTCAGGGGTCGGACTACGAGCAGTACTTC,CASSLTGQGSDYEQYF
TRBV5-4,.,TRBJ2-5,.,TGTGCCAGCAGCTTGGCCGGGGGACCGTACCAAGAGACCCAGTACTTC,CASSLAGGPYQETQYF
TRBV6-1,.,TRBJ2-1,.,TGTGCCAGCAGTGAACGAAGGGGCGCCGCCTACAATGAGCAGTTCTTC,CASSERRGAAYNEQFF
TRBV5-3,TRBD2,TRBJ2-1,.,TGTGCCAGAAGCTTCACTAGCGGGAGGGCCTACAATGAGCAGTTCTTC,CARSFTSGRAYNEQFF
TRBV29-1,TRBD1,TRBJ1-2,.,TGCAGCGTTGGAGGACAGGGTGGCTATGGCTACACCTTC,CSVGGQGGYGYTF
TRBV10-2,.,TRBJ1-1,.,TGCGCCAGCAGGGAATCGGGGGGTAGGCCTGAAGCTTTCTTT,CASRESGGRPEAFF
TRBV5-4,TRBD2,TRBJ2-5,once,TGTGCCAGCAGCCCGCCCCCCGGGACTAGCGGGGGATTACAAGAGACCCAGTACTTC,CASSPPPGTSGGLQETQYF
TRBV6-5,.,TRBJ2-5,.,TGTGCCAGCAGTTCCCCGGGACTTCAAGAGACCCAGTACTTC,CASSSPGLQETQYF
TRBV5-1,.,TRBJ1-4,.,TGCGCCAGCAGCTTGGAGGGGAAGGGTGGTGAAAAACTGTTTTTT,CASSLEGKGGEKLFF
TRBV5-4,.,TRBJ2-3,.,TGTGCCAGCAGCTTTATGACAGATACGCAGTATTTT,CASSFMTDTQYF
TRBV7-2,.,TRBJ1-1,.,TGTGCCAGCAGCTCAAGGGAGAGGGAGAACACTGAAGCTTTCTTT,CASSSRERENTEAFF
TRBV19,TRBD1,TRBJ1-6,once,TGTGCCAGTAGTCTGGGACAGGGCGATTCACCCCTCCACTTT,CASSLGQGDSPLHF
TRBV5-1,.,TRBJ1-1,few,TGCGCCAGCAGCTTGGGGACAGCGAACACTGAAGCTTTCTTT,CASSLGTANTEAFF
TRBV6-5,.,TRBJ1-1,few,TGTGCCAGCAGTTACTCGGGGGGGCAGGTAGCTTTCTTT,CASSYSGGQVAFF
TRBV11-2,TRBD2,TRBJ2-2,once,TGTGCCAGCAGCCAAATACTAGCGGGAGAGGCAAACACCGGGGAGCTGTTTTTT,CASSQILAGEANTGELFF
TRBV27,TRBD2,TRBJ2-7,.,TGTGCCAGCAGCCCCCGGTCGGCTAGCGGAAACTCCTACGAGCAGTACTTC,CASSPRSASGNSYEQYF
TRBV27,.,TRBJ1-4,.,TGTGCCAGCCAGGGGCTAACTAATGAAAAACTGTTTTTT,CASQGLTNEKLFF
TRBV7-9,.,TRBJ1-5,once,TGTTCCAGCAGCTTAGGCCCGGGGCCCCAGCATTTT,CSSSLGPGPQHF
TRBV28,.,TRBJ2-1,.,TGTGCCAGCAGTTTACCCCTTGGTACTAGCTCGGGCAATGAGCAGTTCTTC,CASSLPLGTSSGNEQFF
TRBV5-1,TRBD2,TRBJ2-7,few,TGCGCCAGCAGCCCAACCCTTAGAGTAGCGGGCTACGAGCAGTACTTC,CASSPTLRVAGYEQYF
TRBV4-3,.,TRBJ2-3,.,TGCGCCAGCAGCCAAGATGGGCCAGGACTTATCACAGTTACGCAGTATTTT,CASSQDGPGLITVTQYF
TRBV10-3,TRBD1,TRBJ1-1,.,TGTGCCAGCTGTACAGGGGATGGCGTCGCTGAAGCTTTCTTT,CASCTGDGVAEAFF
TRBV5-1,.,TRBJ1-1,.,TGCGCCAGCAGCAGGACTAGGGACTGGGACACTGAAGCTTTCTTT,CASSRTRDWDTEAFF
TRBV7-8,TRBD2,TRBJ2-1,once,TGTGCCAGTAGTGGGACCAGCGGGGAGGCGGATGAGCAGTTCTTC,CASSGTSGEADEQFF
TRBV6-6,TRBD1,TRBJ1-1,once,TGTGCCACCCAGAAACAGGGGGTCACTGAAGCTTTCTTT,CATQKQGVTEAFF
TRBV11-1,.,TRBJ2-1,.,TGTGCCAGCAGCTTGTCCGGGAGCGTCTACAATGAGCAGTTCTTC,CASSLSGSVYNEQFF